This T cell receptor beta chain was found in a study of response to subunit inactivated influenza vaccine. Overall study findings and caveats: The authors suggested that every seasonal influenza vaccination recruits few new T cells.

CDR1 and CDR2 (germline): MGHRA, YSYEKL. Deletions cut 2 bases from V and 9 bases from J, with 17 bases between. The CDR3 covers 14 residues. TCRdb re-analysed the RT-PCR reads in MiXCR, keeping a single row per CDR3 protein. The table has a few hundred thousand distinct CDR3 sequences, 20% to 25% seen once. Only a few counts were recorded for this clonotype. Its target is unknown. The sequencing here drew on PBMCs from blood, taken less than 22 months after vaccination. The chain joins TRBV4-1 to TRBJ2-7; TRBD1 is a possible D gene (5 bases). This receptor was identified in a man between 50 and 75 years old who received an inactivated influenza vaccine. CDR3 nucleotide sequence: TGCGCCAGCAGCCAAATGGAAGTGGGGCGCGGGCAGTACTTC. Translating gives CASSQMEVGRGQYF.